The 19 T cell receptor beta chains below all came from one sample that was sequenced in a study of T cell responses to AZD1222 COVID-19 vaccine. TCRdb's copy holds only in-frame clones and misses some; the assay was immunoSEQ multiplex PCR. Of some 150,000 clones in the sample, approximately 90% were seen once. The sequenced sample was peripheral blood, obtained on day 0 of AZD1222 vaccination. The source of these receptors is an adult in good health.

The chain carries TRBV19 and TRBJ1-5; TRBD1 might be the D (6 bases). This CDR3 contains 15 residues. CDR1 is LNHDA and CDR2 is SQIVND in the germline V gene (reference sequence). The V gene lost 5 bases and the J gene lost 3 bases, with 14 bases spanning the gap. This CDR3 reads CASSPEDRTNQPQHF. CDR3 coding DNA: TGTGCCAGTAGTCCCGAGGACAGAACCAATCAGCCCCAGCATTTT. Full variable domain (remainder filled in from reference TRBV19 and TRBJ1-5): DGGITQSPKYLFRKEGQNVTLSCEQNLNHDAMYWYRQDPGQGLRLIYYSQIVNDFQKGDIAEGYSVSREKKESFPLTVTSAQKNPTAFYLCASSPEDRTNQPQHFGDGTRLSIL.

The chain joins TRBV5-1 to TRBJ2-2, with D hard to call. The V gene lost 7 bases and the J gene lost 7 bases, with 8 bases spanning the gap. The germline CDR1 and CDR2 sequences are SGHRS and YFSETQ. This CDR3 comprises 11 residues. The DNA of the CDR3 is TGCGCCAGCCGATTGGGCGGGGAGCTGTTTTTT. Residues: CASRLGGELFF.

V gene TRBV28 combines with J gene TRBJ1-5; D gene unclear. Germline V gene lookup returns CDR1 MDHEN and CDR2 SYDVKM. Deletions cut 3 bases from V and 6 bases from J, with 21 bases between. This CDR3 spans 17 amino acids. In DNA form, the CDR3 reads TGTGCCAGCAGTTTCGGGTCTAGGAGGTTCCTCCCTCAGCCCCAGCATTTT. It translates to CASSFGSRRFLPQPQHF.

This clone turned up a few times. CDR3 region: CASSVGIGGNQPQHF. CDR3 sequence (DNA): TGTGCCAGCAGCGTAGGAATTGGCGGCAATCAGCCCCAGCATTTT. V and J are TRBV9 and TRBJ1-5; D uncertain. This CDR3 has 15 amino acids. The germline V gene has CDR1 SGDLS and CDR2 YYNGEE. Between the trimmed V and J ends, which lost 0 bases and 2 bases, there was a span of 9 bases. The full variable domain, in which reference TRBV9 and TRBJ1-5 provide the parts outside the CDR3, is DSGVTQTPKHLITATGQRVTLRCSPRSGDLSVYWYQQSLDQGLQFLIQYYNGEERAKGNILERFSAQQFPDLHSELNLSSLELGDSALYFCASSVGIGGNQPQHFGDGTRLSIL.

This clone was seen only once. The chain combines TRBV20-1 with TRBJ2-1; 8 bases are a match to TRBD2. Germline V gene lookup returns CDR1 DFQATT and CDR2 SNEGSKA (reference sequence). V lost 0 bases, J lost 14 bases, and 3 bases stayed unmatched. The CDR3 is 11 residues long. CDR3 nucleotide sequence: TGCAGTGCTAGAGAGGTAGCGGGGAAGTTCTTC. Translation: CSAREVAGKFF.

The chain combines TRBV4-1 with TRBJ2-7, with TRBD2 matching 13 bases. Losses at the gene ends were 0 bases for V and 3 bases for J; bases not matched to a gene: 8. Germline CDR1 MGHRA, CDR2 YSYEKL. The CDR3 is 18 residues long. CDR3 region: CASSQDWARTSGSYEQYF. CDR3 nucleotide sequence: TGCGCCAGCAGCCAAGATTGGGCCAGGACTAGCGGGAGCTACGAGCAGTACTTC.

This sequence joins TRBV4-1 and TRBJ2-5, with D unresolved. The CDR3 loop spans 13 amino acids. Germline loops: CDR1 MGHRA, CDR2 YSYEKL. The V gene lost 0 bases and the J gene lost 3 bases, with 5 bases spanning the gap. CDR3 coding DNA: TGCGCCAGCAGCCAAGAGGCCAAAGAGACCCAGTACTTC. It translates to CASSQEAKETQYF.

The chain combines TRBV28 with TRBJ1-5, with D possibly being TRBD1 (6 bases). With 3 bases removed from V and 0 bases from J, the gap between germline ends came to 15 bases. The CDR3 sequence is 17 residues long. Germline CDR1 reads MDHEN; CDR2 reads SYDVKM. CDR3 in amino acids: CASSFRGRGYSNQPQHF. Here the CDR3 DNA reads TGTGCCAGCAGTTTTCGGGGCAGGGGTTATAGCAATCAGCCCCAGCATTTT.

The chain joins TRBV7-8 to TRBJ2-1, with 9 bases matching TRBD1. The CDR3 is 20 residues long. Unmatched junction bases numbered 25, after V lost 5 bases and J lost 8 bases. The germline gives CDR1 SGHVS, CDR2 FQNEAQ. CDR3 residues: CASSGQGSPLGLRESYEQFF. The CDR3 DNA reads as TGTGCCAGCAGCGGACAGGGGTCTCCTCTGGGGCTCCGGGAGAGTTATGAGCAGTTCTTC.

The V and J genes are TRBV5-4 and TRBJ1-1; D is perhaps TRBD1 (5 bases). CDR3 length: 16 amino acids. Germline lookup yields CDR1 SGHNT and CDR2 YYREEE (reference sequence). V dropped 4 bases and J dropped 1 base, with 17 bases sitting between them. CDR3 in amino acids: CASSPGGGSPNTEAFF. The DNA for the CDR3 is TGTGCCAGCAGCCCGGGCGGGGGTTCGCCGAACACTGAAGCTTTCTTT.

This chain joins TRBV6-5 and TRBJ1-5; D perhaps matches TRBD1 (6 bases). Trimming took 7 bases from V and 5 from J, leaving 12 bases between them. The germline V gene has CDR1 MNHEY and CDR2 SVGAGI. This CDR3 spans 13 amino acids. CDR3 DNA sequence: TGTGCCAGCAAAAGGGGGGCGGATCAGCCCCAGCATTTT. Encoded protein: CASKRGADQPQHF.

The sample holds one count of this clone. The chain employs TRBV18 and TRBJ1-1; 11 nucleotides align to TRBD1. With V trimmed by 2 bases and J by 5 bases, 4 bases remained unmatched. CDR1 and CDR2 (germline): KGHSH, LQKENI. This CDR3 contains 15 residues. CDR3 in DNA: TGTGCCAGCTCACCAAGCCGGGACAGGGGGACTGAAGCTTTCTTT. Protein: CASSPSRDRGTEAFF.

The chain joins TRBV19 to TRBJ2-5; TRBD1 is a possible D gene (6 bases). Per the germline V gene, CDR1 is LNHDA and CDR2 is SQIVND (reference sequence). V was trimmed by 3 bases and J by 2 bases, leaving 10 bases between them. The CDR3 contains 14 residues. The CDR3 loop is CASSIMGAQETQYF. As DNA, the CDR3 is TGTGCCAGTAGTATTATGGGGGCTCAAGAGACCCAGTACTTC.

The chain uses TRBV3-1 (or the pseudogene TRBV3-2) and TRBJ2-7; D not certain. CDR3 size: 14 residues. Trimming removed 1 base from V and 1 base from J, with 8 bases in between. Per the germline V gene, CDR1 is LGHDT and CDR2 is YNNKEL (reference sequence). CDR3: CASSQVTVSYEQYF. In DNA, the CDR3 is TGTGCCAGCAGCCAAGTTACTGTTTCCTACGAGCAGTACTTC.

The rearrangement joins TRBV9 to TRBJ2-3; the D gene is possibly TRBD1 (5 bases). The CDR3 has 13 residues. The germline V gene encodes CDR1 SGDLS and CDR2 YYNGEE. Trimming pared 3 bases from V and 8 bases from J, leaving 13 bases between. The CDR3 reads CASSAKGLGTQYF. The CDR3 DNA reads TGTGCCAGCAGCGCAAAGGGGCTCGGTACGCAGTATTTT.

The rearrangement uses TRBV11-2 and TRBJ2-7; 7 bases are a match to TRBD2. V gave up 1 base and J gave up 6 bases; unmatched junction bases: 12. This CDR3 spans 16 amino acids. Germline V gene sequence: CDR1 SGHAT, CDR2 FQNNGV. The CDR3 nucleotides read TGTGCCAGCAGCTTAGTGGGCGGGAGAGGATATCGCGAGCAGTACTTC. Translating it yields CASSLVGGRGYREQYF. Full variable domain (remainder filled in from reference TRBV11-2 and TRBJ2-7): EAGVAQSPRYKIIEKRQSVAFWCNPISGHATLYWYQQILGQGPKLLIQFQNNGVVDDSQLPKDRFSAERLKGVDSTLKIQPAKLEDSAVYLCASSLVGGRGYREQYFGPGTRLTVT.

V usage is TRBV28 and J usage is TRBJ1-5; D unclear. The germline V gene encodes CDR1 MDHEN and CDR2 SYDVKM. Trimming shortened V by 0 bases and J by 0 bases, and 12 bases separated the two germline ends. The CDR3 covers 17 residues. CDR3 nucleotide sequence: TGTGCCAGCAGTTTATGGGGATTAAGGATTAGCAATCAGCCCCAGCATTTT. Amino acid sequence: CASSLWGLRISNQPQHF.

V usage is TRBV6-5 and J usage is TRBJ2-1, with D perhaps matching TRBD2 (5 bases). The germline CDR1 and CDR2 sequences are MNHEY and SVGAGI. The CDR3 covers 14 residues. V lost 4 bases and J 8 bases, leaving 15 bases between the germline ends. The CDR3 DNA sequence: TGTGCCAGCAGTTCCCGGGGTGGGCGAGATGAGCAGTTCTTC. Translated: CASSSRGGRDEQFF.

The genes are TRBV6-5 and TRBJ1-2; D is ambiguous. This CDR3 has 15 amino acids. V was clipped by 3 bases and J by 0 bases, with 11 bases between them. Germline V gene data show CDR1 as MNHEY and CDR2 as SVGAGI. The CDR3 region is CASSYSASTNYGYTF. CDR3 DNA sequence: TGTGCCAGCAGTTATTCGGCCTCCACTAACTATGGCTACACCTTC.